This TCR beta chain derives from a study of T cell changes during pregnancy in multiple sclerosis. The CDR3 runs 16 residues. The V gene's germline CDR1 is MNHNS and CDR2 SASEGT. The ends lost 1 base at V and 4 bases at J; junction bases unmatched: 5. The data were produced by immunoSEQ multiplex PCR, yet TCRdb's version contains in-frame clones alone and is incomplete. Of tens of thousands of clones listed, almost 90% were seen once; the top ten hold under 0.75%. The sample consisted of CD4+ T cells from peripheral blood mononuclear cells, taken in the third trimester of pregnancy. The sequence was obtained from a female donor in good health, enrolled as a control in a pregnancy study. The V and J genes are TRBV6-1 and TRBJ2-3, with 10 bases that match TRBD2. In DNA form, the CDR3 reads TGTGCCAGCAGTGAAGTGCCTAGCGGGGGCGCAGATACGCAGTATTTT. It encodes CASSEVPSGGADTQYF.